One sample yielded the 22 T cell receptor beta chains listed below, sequenced in a study of T cells in Graves' hyperthyroidism and ophthalmopathy. The source material, RNA transcripts, was used to amplify TCR beta CDR3 regions. The HTBI set primed first-round TCR CDR3 RT-PCR. TCRdb reprocessed the multiplex PCR reads via MiXCR and lists one record per CDR3 protein. The profile covers fewer than 350,000 distinct CDR3 sequences, with approximately 16% appearing a single time and 30% taken by the ten largest. The material sequenced was blood. These receptor sequences come from a woman between 45 and 65 years old with Graves' hyperthyroidism that later progressed to Graves' ophthalmopathy.

In this sample, this clonotype turned up once. This may come from a read error, since a much larger clone is one base off. The J gene is TRBJ1-1, the V gene TRBV10-1, with 10 bases identical to TRBD1. The CDR3 length is 11 residues. Trimming took 7 bases from V and 10 from J; bases not matched to a gene: 3. CDR1 and CDR2 from the germline V gene are WNHNN and SYGVQD (reference sequence). This chain's CDR3 is CASKDRGRAFF. CDR3 nucleotide sequence: TGCGCCAGCAAGGACAGGGGGAGAGCTTTCTTT.

In this sample, this clonotype turned up many times. The chain is built from TRBV27 and TRBJ2-1, with D unclear. The V end lost 2 bases, the J end lost 3 bases, and 5 bases lay between the germline ends. CDR1 is MNHEY, CDR2 SMNVEV, per germline (reference sequence). This CDR3 spans 13 amino acids. The chain's CDR3 is CASSLASYNEQFF. CDR3 DNA: TGTGCCAGCAGTTTAGCTAGCTACAATGAGCAGTTCTTC.

There are many counts of this clonotype. The gene calls are TRBV4-1 and TRBJ2-3; D may be TRBD1 (5 bases). The germline gives CDR1 MGHRA, CDR2 YSYEKL. The CDR3 is made up of 15 amino acids. With 0 bases removed from V and 0 bases from J, the gap between germline ends came to 7 bases. The CDR3 region is CASSQDQGSTDTQYF. Written as DNA, the CDR3 is TGCGCCAGCAGCCAAGACCAGGGCAGCACAGATACGCAGTATTTT.

This clonotype was counted at least ten times. This sequence joins TRBV14 and TRBJ2-5; D tentatively fits TRBD1 or TRBD2 (5 bases each). Trimming took off 0 bases at V and 5 bases at J, with 16 bases between the two ends. The CDR3 consists of 16 residues. From germline, CDR1 is SGHDN and CDR2 FVKESK. CDR3 coding DNA: TGTGCCAGCAGCCAAGACCAGATTTGGGGGATGGAGACCCAGTACTTC. Translation gives CASSQDQIWGMETQYF.

This clonotype was counted at least ten times. J is TRBJ1-6 and V is TRBV20-1, with D tentatively TRBD1 (5 bases). V was clipped by 3 bases and J by 8 bases, with 17 bases between them. Germline lookup yields CDR1 DFQATT and CDR2 SNEGSKA (reference sequence). The CDR3 covers 15 residues. The CDR3 region is CSARATGTIYSPLHF. CDR3 nucleotide sequence: TGCAGTGCTAGGGCTACCGGGACGATTTATTCACCCCTCCACTTT.

This clonotype was picked up many times. The chain employs TRBV20-1 and TRBJ2-7; TRBD2 matches at 7 bases. J lost 5 bases, V lost 0 bases, and 10 bases had no gene match. Per the germline V gene, CDR1 is DFQATT and CDR2 is SNEGSKA (reference sequence). This CDR3 region has 15 residues. This CDR3 is CSARDPTSSGDEQYF. Here the CDR3 DNA reads TGCAGTGCTAGAGACCCGACTAGCAGTGGCGACGAGCAGTACTTC.

This clonotype was recorded a few times. The chain is built from TRBV4-2 and TRBJ2-7; D call uncertain. Germline-derived CDR1 and CDR2 are LGHNA and YNFKEQ. The ends were cut back, 0 bases at V and 3 bases at J, with 6 bases in the middle. The CDR3 length is 13 residues. CDR3 DNA: TGTGCCAGCAGCCAAGACAGGCTCTACGAGCAGTACTTC. Its translation: CASSQDRLYEQYF.

On this clonotype: A much larger clonotype is one base distant, so this may be a read error. The chain is built from TRBV6-5 and TRBJ1-1, with TRBD1 as a possible D gene (5 bases). The CDR3 contains 13 residues. Per the germline V gene, CDR1 is MNHEY and CDR2 is SVGAGI. V dropped 2 bases and J dropped 10 bases, with 14 bases sitting between them. CDR3 nucleotide sequence: TGTGCCAGCAGTTACAGGACCCAGGGACGAGCTTTCTTT. This sequence encodes CASSYRTQGRAFF.

This clonotype was recorded at least ten times. The DNA of the CDR3 is TGTGCCAGCACCAGGGAGGGAGTGAACACTGAAGCTTTCTTT. Translation gives CASTREGVNTEAFF. The chain uses TRBV6-1 and TRBJ1-1, with a weak D call TRBD1 (5 bases). Per the germline V gene, CDR1 is MNHNS and CDR2 is SASEGT. The CDR3 spans 14 residues. V was pared by 7 bases and J by 0 bases, with 12 bases between.

There are many counts of this clonotype. This sequence joins TRBV5-1 and TRBJ2-1; no definite D call. V was pared by 2 bases and J by 5 bases, with 8 bases between. This CDR3 comprises 13 residues. CDR1 is SGHRS, CDR2 YFSETQ, per germline. CDR3: CASSLSTDNEQFF. Here the CDR3 DNA reads TGCGCCAGCAGCTTATCCACCGACAATGAGCAGTTCTTC.

There are many counts of this clonotype. V is TRBV28 and J is TRBJ1-2; 7 bases are shared with TRBD1. The CDR3 sequence is 15 residues long. Germline V gives CDR1 MDHEN, CDR2 SYDVKM. V lost 4 bases and J lost 5; bases outside the gene matches: 10. The DNA of the CDR3 is TGTGCCAGCAGTTCTCCGTGGGACAGAGCTTATGGCTACACCTTC. Its translation is CASSSPWDRAYGYTF.

This clonotype was seen many times. The J gene is TRBJ1-1, the V gene TRBV6-1, with a weak D call TRBD1 (5 bases). V shed 6 bases and J shed 2 bases, with 13 bases lying between them. CDR1 and CDR2 from the germline V gene are MNHNS and SASEGT. The CDR3 is 14 residues long. CDR3 in amino acids: CASSIAGTNTEAFF. The CDR3 nucleotides are TGTGCCAGCAGCATAGCGGGGACTAACACTGAAGCTTTCTTT.

This clonotype was seen only a few times. This sequence joins TRBV19 and TRBJ1-5; maybe TRBD1 (5 bases). Trimming took off 8 bases at V and 1 base at J, with 9 bases between the two ends. From germline, CDR1 is LNHDA and CDR2 SQIVND (reference sequence). The CDR3 is 13 amino acids. The CDR3 is CASEGQSNQPQHF. DNA for the CDR3: TGTGCCAGTGAGGGGCAGAGCAATCAGCCCCAGCATTTT.

The gene calls are TRBV5-1 and TRBJ1-1; the D gene is possibly TRBD1 (5 bases). The germline V and J ends were trimmed by 1 base and 1 base, with 14 bases remaining between them. The CDR3 is made up of 16 amino acids. Germline CDR1 and CDR2: SGHRS and YFSETQ. CDR3 DNA sequence: TGCGCCAGCAGCTTGTGGCAGGGTAATGGGAACACTGAAGCTTTCTTT. This gives the protein CASSLWQGNGNTEAFF.

The V and J genes are TRBV19 and TRBJ1-2; possible D gene TRBD1, 6 bases. CDR1 is LNHDA, CDR2 SQIVND, per germline (reference sequence). With 3 bases removed from V and 8 bases from J, the gap between germline ends came to 13 bases. The CDR3 sequence is 13 residues long. The CDR3 loop is CASSIQGFGGYTF. The CDR3 nucleotides are TGTGCCAGTAGTATCCAGGGGTTCGGAGGCTACACCTTC.

The CDR3 region is CSALAFSGANVLTF. The CDR3 DNA sequence: TGCAGTGCTCTGGCGTTCTCTGGGGCCAACGTCCTGACTTTC. This chain links TRBV20-1 with TRBJ2-6, with D hard to call. Trimming pared 5 bases from V and 0 bases from J, leaving 8 bases between. CDR3 length equals 14 residues. The germline CDR1 and CDR2 sequences are DFQATT and SNEGSKA (reference sequence).

As concerns this clonotype: One base away lies a much larger clone, so this may be a sequencing read error. The chain links TRBV9 to TRBJ2-7; TRBD1 matches 9 bases. Germline V gene lookup returns CDR1 SGDLS and CDR2 YYNGEE. J was trimmed by 7 bases and V by 2 bases; bases with no gene match: 10. The CDR3 totals 15 residues. CDR3 nucleotides: TGTGCCAGCAGCGTTACCGGGACAGGGAGGGATGAGCAGTACTTC. Protein: CASSVTGTGRDEQYF.

The chain links TRBV19 to TRBJ2-1; TRBD2 aligns across 8 bases. The germline V gene encodes CDR1 LNHDA and CDR2 SQIVND (reference sequence). This CDR3 contains 15 residues. Trimming cost V 5 bases and J 4 bases; bases outside gene matches: 7. CDR3 amino acids: CASSRAGGVYNEQFF. CDR3 coding DNA: TGTGCCAGTAGTCGGGCGGGAGGAGTATACAATGAGCAGTTCTTC.

This clonotype was seen more than once but under ten times. The rearrangement links TRBV27 to TRBJ2-7, with D unresolved. There are 16 residues in the CDR3. Germline CDR1 is MNHEY and CDR2 is SMNVEV (reference sequence). V was cut by 2 bases and J by 2 bases, with 16 bases left in between. The CDR3 bases are TGTGCCAGCAGTTTAACTCTTAGTACCGCCGCCTACGAGCAGTACTTC. As protein: CASSLTLSTAAYEQYF.

This clonotype was seen many times. The chain links TRBV20-1 to TRBJ2-7; 9 nucleotides align to TRBD2. Germline V gives CDR1 DFQATT, CDR2 SNEGSKA (reference sequence). The CDR3 is 14 amino acids. V shed 6 bases, J shed 2 bases, and the junction held 8 bases outside the gene matches. CDR3 amino acids: CSARTSVFTYEQYF. As DNA, the CDR3 is TGCAGTGCCAGGACTAGCGTATTCACCTACGAGCAGTACTTC.

This clonotype was detected ten times or more. The chain couples TRBV27 to TRBJ2-5; D ambiguous. Germline lookup yields CDR1 MNHEY and CDR2 SMNVEV (reference sequence). This CDR3 has 11 residues. CDR3 sequence (DNA): TGTGTCTTGTCTGGCTGGGAGACCCAGTACTTC. It yields the protein CVLSGWETQYF.

This chain uses TRBV5-1 with TRBJ2-7; 7 bases map to TRBD2. V was pared by 5 bases and J by 4 bases, with 6 bases of the junction left unmatched. Looked up from germline, CDR1 is SGHRS and CDR2 is YFSETQ. The CDR3 consists of 13 residues. The CDR3: CASRGGFRYEQYF. DNA for the CDR3: TGCGCCAGCAGGGGAGGGTTTCGTTACGAGCAGTACTTC.